The rows below give T cell receptor beta chains drawn from one sample of a study of prognosis after radiotherapy for stage I lung cancer. One entry per CDR3 protein, called by TCRdb with MiXCR from the multiplex PCR reads. Here the sample spans tens of thousands of distinct CDR3 sequences, 31% being singletons. The source was PBMCs, collected before or after stereotactic body radiation therapy (not recorded which). The source is a donor over 45 with non-small cell lung cancer. The conserved cysteine and the conserved F or W are not part of the CDR3 here. A D gene is named only where the DNA matches it firmly.

V gene: TRBV30; D gene: TRBD1; CDR3 protein: AWSAPRTGYYNQPQH
V gene: TRBV19; D gene: NA; CDR3 protein: ASSISRARPPLH
V gene: TRBV5-6; D gene: NA; CDR3 protein: TSSLVRGVEDTQY
V gene: TRBV20-1; D gene: TRBD1; CDR3 protein: SARRGQGVSYNEQF
V gene: TRBV19; D gene: NA; CDR3 protein: ASSIPGVFQSGANVLT
V gene: TRBV2; D gene: NA; CDR3 protein: ASAQTESNTEAF
V gene: TRBV6-5; D gene: NA; CDR3 protein: ASSYSRIQSYNEQF
V gene: TRBV2; D gene: NA; CDR3 protein: ASKERGSGNTIY
V gene: TRBV3-1; D gene: NA; CDR3 protein: ASRPWAEHSPLH
V gene: TRBV20-1; D gene: NA; CDR3 protein: SSPDLSFSYEQY
V gene: TRBV5-1; D gene: NA; CDR3 protein: ASSLTDTQY
V gene: TRBV6-1; D gene: NA; CDR3 protein: ASRPNPVATNEKLF
V gene: TRBV6-9; D gene: NA; CDR3 protein: ASSYSGDTWPGELF
V gene: TRBV6-2/TRBV6-3; D gene: NA; CDR3 protein: ASSRKGNIQY
V gene: TRBV19; D gene: NA; CDR3 protein: ASRDTANSPLH
V gene: TRBV28; D gene: NA; CDR3 protein: ASSPDIGSYNSPLH
V gene: TRBV11-2; D gene: NA; CDR3 protein: ASSLGELSTDTQY
V gene: TRBV19; D gene: TRBD1; CDR3 protein: ASSTPGQHQETQY
V gene: TRBV5-8; D gene: NA; CDR3 protein: ASSLLPNTEAF
V gene: TRBV2; D gene: NA; CDR3 protein: ASTQVGVRETQY
V gene: TRBV6-1; D gene: TRBD1; CDR3 protein: ASRGDRSSGNTIY
V gene: TRBV7-2; D gene: NA; CDR3 protein: ASSLDGRNLVRAYEQY
V gene: TRBV6-5; D gene: TRBD1; CDR3 protein: ASSSRTGGTEAF
V gene: TRBV24-1; D gene: NA; CDR3 protein: ATSDSLDSFNQPQH
V gene: TRBV20-1; D gene: TRBD2; CDR3 protein: SALGLAGASNTGELF
V gene: TRBV28; D gene: NA; CDR3 protein: ASSLVSENTEAF
V gene: TRBV20-1; D gene: TRBD1; CDR3 protein: SAWTGEHEQY
V gene: TRBV30; D gene: NA; CDR3 protein: AWGRGIDTGELF
V gene: TRBV9; D gene: TRBD1; CDR3 protein: ASSVLGTGNSPLH
V gene: TRBV5-6; D gene: NA; CDR3 protein: ASSRTGELF
V gene: TRBV18; D gene: NA; CDR3 protein: ASSPAVTTNEKLF
V gene: TRBV28; D gene: TRBD2; CDR3 protein: ASPTGTSGSWYNEQF
V gene: TRBV3-1; D gene: TRBD2; CDR3 protein: ASSQTRTSGLLRGQY
V gene: TRBV7-6; D gene: TRBD1; CDR3 protein: ASSLGGTGFGPDTQY
V gene: TRBV14; D gene: NA; CDR3 protein: ASSPPGQENTEAF
V gene: TRBV7-2; D gene: TRBD2; CDR3 protein: ASSGGLAGNDEQF
V gene: TRBV25-1; D gene: NA; CDR3 protein: ASSEWNRDPSGNTIY
V gene: TRBV20-1; D gene: TRBD2; CDR3 protein: SARVLAGGSEQF
V gene: TRBV10-3; D gene: NA; CDR3 protein: ASCNSYEQY
V gene: TRBV30; D gene: NA; CDR3 protein: AWSPPAGDGGELF
V gene: TRBV20-1; D gene: TRBD2; CDR3 protein: SASVTSGSYEQY
V gene: TRBV20-1; D gene: TRBD1; CDR3 protein: SVIHGQGRETQY
V gene: TRBV28; D gene: NA; CDR3 protein: ASSPGQTYNEQF
V gene: TRBV5-8; D gene: TRBD2; CDR3 protein: ASSLVAGSSYNEQF
V gene: TRBV19; D gene: NA; CDR3 protein: ASRERGESPPH
V gene: TRBV6-1; D gene: TRBD1; CDR3 protein: ASSQTGSSPLH
V gene: TRBV12-3/TRBV12-4; D gene: NA; CDR3 protein: ASRPPLWDGSSYNEQF
V gene: TRBV9; D gene: TRBD1; CDR3 protein: ASVITGTGKETQY
V gene: TRBV7-8; D gene: NA; CDR3 protein: ASSLGVGVEQY
V gene: TRBV14; D gene: NA; CDR3 protein: ASSQDAQPRFSGNTIY
V gene: TRBV24-1; D gene: NA; CDR3 protein: ATSDFETQY
V gene: TRBV18; D gene: TRBD2; CDR3 protein: ASSPLAGGTSSYEQY
V gene: TRBV5-5; D gene: NA; CDR3 protein: ASSLGGLITDTQY
V gene: TRBV7-2; D gene: TRBD1; CDR3 protein: ASSTTGTGSRNEQF
V gene: TRBV7-9; D gene: NA; CDR3 protein: ASSLDAWTDIGRETQY